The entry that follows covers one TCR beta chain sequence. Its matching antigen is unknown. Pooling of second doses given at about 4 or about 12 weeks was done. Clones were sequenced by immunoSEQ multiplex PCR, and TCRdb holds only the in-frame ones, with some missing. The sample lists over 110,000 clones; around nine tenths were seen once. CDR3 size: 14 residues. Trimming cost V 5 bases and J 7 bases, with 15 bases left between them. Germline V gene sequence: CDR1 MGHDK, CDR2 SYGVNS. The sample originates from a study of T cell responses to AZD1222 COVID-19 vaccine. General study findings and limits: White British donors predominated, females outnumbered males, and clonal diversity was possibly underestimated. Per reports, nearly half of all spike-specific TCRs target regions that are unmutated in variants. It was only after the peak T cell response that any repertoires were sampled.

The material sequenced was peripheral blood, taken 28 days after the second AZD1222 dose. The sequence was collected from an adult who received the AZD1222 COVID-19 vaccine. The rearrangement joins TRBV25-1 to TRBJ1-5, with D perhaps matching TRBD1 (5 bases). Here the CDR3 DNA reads TGTGCCAGCAGTCCAGGGCGGTATTACCAGCCCCAGCATTTT. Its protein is CASSPGRYYQPQHF.